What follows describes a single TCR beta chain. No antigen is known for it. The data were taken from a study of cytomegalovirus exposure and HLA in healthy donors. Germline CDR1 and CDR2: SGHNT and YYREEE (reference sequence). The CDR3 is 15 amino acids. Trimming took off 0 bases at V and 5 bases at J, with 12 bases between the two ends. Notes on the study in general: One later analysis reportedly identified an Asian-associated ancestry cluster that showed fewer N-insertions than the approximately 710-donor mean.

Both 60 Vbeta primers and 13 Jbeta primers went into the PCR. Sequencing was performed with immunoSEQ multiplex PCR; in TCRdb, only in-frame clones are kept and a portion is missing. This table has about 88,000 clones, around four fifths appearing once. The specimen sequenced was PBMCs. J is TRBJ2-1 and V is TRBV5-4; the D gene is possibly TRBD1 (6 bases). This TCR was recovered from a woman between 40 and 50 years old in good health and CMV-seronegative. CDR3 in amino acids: CASSLVGARDNEQFF. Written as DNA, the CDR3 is TGTGCCAGCAGCTTGGTGGGGGCGCGGGACAATGAGCAGTTCTTC.